One sample yielded the 24 T cell receptor beta chains listed below, sequenced in a study of T cell responses to AZD1222 COVID-19 vaccine. Clones were read by immunoSEQ multiplex PCR, and TCRdb kept only the in-frame ones, dropping some. This sample yields roughly 150,000 clones, of which approximately 92% are seen a single time; over 1.5% belongs to the top ten. Sequences were derived from peripheral blood, sampled on day 0 of AZD1222 vaccination. These receptors originate from an adult in good health.

CDR3 DNA: TGTGCCAGCAGCTTAGTCCCCTCAGCGGGCACCGGGGAGCTGTTTTTT. It yields the protein CASSLVPSAGTGELFF. The rearrangement uses TRBV7-9 and TRBJ2-2, with TRBD2 as a possible D gene (6 bases). V was pared by 1 base and J by 4 bases, with 13 bases between. The CDR3 extends over 16 amino acids. Germline loops: CDR1 SEHNR, CDR2 FQNEAQ (reference sequence). The complete variable domain, with remaining parts taken from reference TRBV7-9 and TRBJ2-2, reads DTGVSQNPRHKITKRGQNVTFRCDPISEHNRLYWYRQTLGQGPEFLTYFQNEAQLEKSRLLSDRFSAERPKGSFSTLEIQRTEQGDSAMYLCASSLVPSAGTGELFFGEGSRLTVL.

Note on this clone: The sample carries other DNA sequences with the same CDR3. The rearrangement joins TRBV7-9 to TRBJ1-6, with no clear D. Germline CDR1 SEHNR, CDR2 FQNEAQ (reference sequence). The CDR3 consists of 16 residues. V dropped 1 base and J dropped 0 bases, with 7 bases sitting between them. The CDR3 here is CASSLVGSSYNSPLHF. As DNA, the CDR3 is TGTGCCAGCAGCTTAGTAGGGAGCTCCTATAATTCACCCCTCCACTTT.

The chain is built from TRBV10-2 and TRBJ1-2, with unresolved D. The CDR3 loop spans 13 amino acids. Germline lookup yields CDR1 WSHSY and CDR2 SAAADI. Trimming cost V 2 bases and J 4 bases, with 8 bases left between them. The CDR3 spells CASSERRFYGYTF. The CDR3 DNA reads as TGCGCCAGCAGTGAGAGACGGTTCTATGGCTACACCTTC.

This clone was found once. The chain uses TRBV19 and TRBJ1-2; the match to TRBD1 covers 10 bases. CDR3 length: 15 residues. V dropped 5 bases and J dropped 2; count of bases not matched to a gene: 5. In germline, CDR1 is LNHDA, CDR2 SQIVND (reference sequence). The CDR3 nucleotides are TGTGCCAGTAGTCCAGGGACAGGGGCCAACTATGGCTACACCTTC. This sequence encodes CASSPGTGANYGYTF. Full variable domain (rest looked up from reference TRBV19 and TRBJ1-2): DGGITQSPKYLFRKEGQNVTLSCEQNLNHDAMYWYRQDPGQGLRLIYYSQIVNDFQKGDIAEGYSVSREKKESFPLTVTSAQKNPTAFYLCASSPGTGANYGYTFGSGTRLTVV.

The rearrangement joins TRBV7-9 to TRBJ1-1, with 8 bases lining up with TRBD1. The CDR3 covers 14 residues. After removal of 6 bases from V and 11 bases from J, the junction contained 14 bases not matched to a gene. Germline assignment: CDR1 SEHNR and CDR2 FQNEAQ (reference sequence). The CDR3 sequence: CASSRPGTGSLAFF. The CDR3 DNA sequence: TGTGCCAGCAGTCGTCCCGGGACAGGCAGTTTGGCTTTCTTT.

The V gene is TRBV12-3 or TRBV12-4, the J gene TRBJ2-1; D could derive from TRBD1 or TRBD2 (5 bases each). The CDR3 extends over 12 amino acids. The ends were cut back, 5 bases at V and 7 bases at J, with 9 bases in the middle. Written as DNA, the CDR3 is TGTGCCAGCAGTCCTTGGGGGAATGAGCAGTTCTTC. Protein sequence: CASSPWGNEQFF.

The chain carries TRBV7-9 and TRBJ1-1; D ambiguous. V lost 8 bases and J 1 base, leaving 8 bases between the germline ends. The CDR3 is 12 residues long. CDR1 and CDR2 from the germline V gene are SEHNR and FQNEAQ (reference sequence). This CDR3 is CASAQSNTEAFF. CDR3 sequence (DNA): TGTGCCAGCGCGCAGTCGAACACTGAAGCTTTCTTT.

This clone was seen just once. This chain links TRBV4-1 with TRBJ2-5; 7 nucleotides align to TRBD2. The V segment lost 0 bases and the J segment 5 bases; nucleotides outside the gene matches: 9. CDR1 and CDR2 from the germline V gene are MGHRA and YSYEKL. The CDR3 length is 16 residues. The CDR3: CASSQDKRAGRETQYF. The CDR3 region has the DNA TGCGCCAGCAGCCAAGATAAGAGAGCGGGGAGGGAGACCCAGTACTTC.

This chain links TRBV6-1 with TRBJ1-1; D may be TRBD1 (5 bases). V was clipped by 2 bases and J by 2 bases, with 12 bases between them. The CDR3 loop spans 15 amino acids. Germline CDR1 MNHNS, CDR2 SASEGT. The CDR3: CASSEIDDRNTEAFF. The CDR3 DNA reads as TGTGCCAGCAGTGAAATAGATGACAGAAACACTGAAGCTTTCTTT.

This clone appeared a few times. The chain recombines TRBV19 with TRBJ1-6, with TRBD1 matching 9 bases. CDR1 LNHDA and CDR2 SQIVND come from the germline V gene (reference sequence). After removal of 2 bases from V and 0 bases from J, the junction contained 5 bases not matched to a gene. The CDR3 is made up of 18 amino acids. The CDR3 region is CASSIRTGASSYNSPLHF. In DNA form, the CDR3 reads TGTGCCAGTAGTATACGGACAGGGGCAAGCTCCTATAATTCACCCCTCCACTTT.

This chain connects TRBV14 to TRBJ2-5; 8 positions match TRBD1. Germline loops: CDR1 SGHDN, CDR2 FVKESK. The trim removed 1 base at V and 5 bases at J, leaving 6 bases unmatched. The CDR3 is 15 amino acids. The CDR3 bases are TGTGCCAGCAGCCAAGGGCAGGGGGCATGGGAGACCCAGTACTTC. Protein: CASSQGQGAWETQYF.

This clone was counted between two and nine times. The CDR3 is CASSKRDVYNEQFF. The DNA of the CDR3 is TGTGCCAGCAGCAAACGGGACGTATACAATGAGCAGTTCTTC. The gene calls are TRBV7-8 and TRBJ2-1; D possibly uses TRBD1 or TRBD2 (5 bases each). There are 14 residues in the CDR3. V lost 5 bases and J 4 bases, leaving 12 bases between the germline ends. Germline values: CDR1 SGHVS, CDR2 FQNEAQ. The full variable domain, completed using reference TRBV7-8 and TRBJ2-1, is GAGVSQSPRYKVAKRGQDVALRCDPISGHVSLFWYQQALGQGPEFLTYFQNEAQLDKSGLPSDRFFAERPEGSVSTLKIQRTQQEDSAVYLCASSKRDVYNEQFFGPGTRLTVL.

The chain uses TRBV2 and TRBJ2-7, with unresolved D. This CDR3 comprises 11 residues. Per the germline V gene, CDR1 is SNHLY and CDR2 is FYNNEI. Trimming cost V 7 bases and J 0 bases, with 4 bases left between them. CDR3 region: CASKSSYEQYF. In nucleotides, the CDR3 is TGTGCCAGCAAGAGCTCCTACGAGCAGTACTTC. The whole variable domain, remainder taken from reference TRBV2 and TRBJ2-7, is EPEVTQTPSHQVTQMGQEVILRCVPISNHLYFYWYRQILGQKVEFLVSFYNNEISEKSEIFDDQFSVERPDGSNFTLKIRSTKLEDSAMYFCASKSSYEQYFGPGTRLTVT.

The CDR3 DNA follows: TGTGCCAGCCACAAGGGGACAGGGAAGGACGAGCAGTACTTC. Translated, it gives CASHKGTGKDEQYF. This sequence joins TRBV4-2 and TRBJ2-7, with TRBD1 identical over 9 bases. Germline CDR1 is LGHNA and CDR2 is YNFKEQ. The trim removed 8 bases at V and 5 bases at J, leaving 10 bases unmatched. CDR3 length equals 14 residues.

V usage is TRBV6-5 and J usage is TRBJ2-2; D possibly corresponds to TRBD1 (6 bases). Between the trimmed V and J ends, which lost 6 bases and 7 bases, there was a span of 18 bases. The CDR3 is 15 amino acids. Germline V CDR1 and CDR2: MNHEY, SVGAGI. CDR3 amino acids: CASRDPRGFGGELFF. CDR3 sequence (DNA): TGTGCCAGCAGGGACCCCAGGGGATTTGGCGGGGAGCTGTTTTTT.

This clone showed up just a few times. The rearrangement links TRBV12-5 to TRBJ1-5; D ambiguous. The CDR3 consists of 14 residues. CDR1 is LGHNT, CDR2 FRNRAP, per germline. V lost 5 bases and J lost 7, with 15 bases in between. The CDR3 reads CASGMAAFGQPQHF. The CDR3 nucleotides read TGTGCTAGTGGTATGGCGGCCTTCGGGCAGCCCCAGCATTTT.

The CDR3, as DNA: TGTGCCAGCATTCCCTCTTATTCGTTTGAAGCTTTCTTT. Residues: CASIPSYSFEAFF. The rearrangement uses TRBV6-5 and TRBJ1-1; D is unresolved. This CDR3 spans 13 amino acids. Trimming pared 7 bases from V and 7 bases from J, leaving 16 bases between. From germline, CDR1 is MNHEY and CDR2 SVGAGI.

The chain combines TRBV15 with TRBJ1-3; possibly TRBD1 for D (5 bases). This CDR3 has 15 amino acids. Germline CDR1 LNHNV, CDR2 YYDKDF (reference sequence). The ends were cut back, 1 base at V and 4 bases at J, with 11 bases in the middle. CDR3 coding DNA: TGTGCCACCAGCAGAGGGGGGGTCGGCGGAAACACCATATATTTT. The encoded protein is CATSRGGVGGNTIYF.

J is TRBJ2-3 and V is TRBV2, with TRBD1 as a possible D gene (6 bases). Germline values: CDR1 SNHLY, CDR2 FYNNEI. The V end was cut by 4 bases, the J end by 0 bases, with 11 bases between. CDR3 length equals 15 residues. In DNA form, the CDR3 reads TGTGCCAGCAGTGTCGGAACAGGGAGCACAGATACGCAGTATTTT. Translating it yields CASSVGTGSTDTQYF.

This chain links TRBV5-5 with TRBJ2-2; D gene uncertain. V lost 6 bases to trimming and J lost 0 bases, with 9 bases between them. The CDR3 has 14 residues. CDR1 SGHKS and CDR2 YYEKEE come from the germline V gene (reference sequence). The CDR3 reads CASTLLTNTGELFF. The CDR3 nucleotides are TGTGCCAGCACCCTACTGACGAACACCGGGGAGCTGTTTTTT. The whole variable domain, filled in from reference TRBV5-5 and TRBJ2-2, reads DAGVTQSPTHLIKTRGQQVTLRCSPISGHKSVSWYQQVLGQGPQFIFQYYEKEERGRGNFPDRFSARQFPNYSSELNVNALLLGDSALYLCASTLLTNTGELFFGEGSRLTVL.

The genes are TRBV4-2 and TRBJ1-2; possibly TRBD1 for D (5 bases). This CDR3 has 14 residues. V gave up 6 bases and J gave up 8 bases, with 19 bases separating them. CDR1 is LGHNA and CDR2 is YNFKEQ in the germline V gene. CDR3 nucleotide sequence: TGTGCCAGCAGAAAAACAGGCCTGGCGGGAGGCTACACCTTC. Translating it yields CASRKTGLAGGYTF.

This chain connects TRBV2 to TRBJ1-6, with 7 bases fitting TRBD1. Trimming at V came to 1 base and at J to 5 bases, leaving 2 bases not matched to a gene. Germline-derived CDR1 and CDR2 are SNHLY and FYNNEI. This CDR3 comprises 15 residues. The CDR3 DNA reads TGTGCCAGCAGTGAAGTGGGACAGCATAATTCACCCCTCCACTTT. Protein: CASSEVGQHNSPLHF.

This sequence joins TRBV7-3 and TRBJ1-2; D is undetermined. CDR3 length: 15 residues. The V end was cut by 2 bases, the J end by 1 base, with 11 bases between. Germline V gene lookup returns CDR1 SGHTA and CDR2 FQGTGA. The CDR3 loop reads CASSLRGGGNYGYTF. CDR3 DNA sequence: TGTGCCAGCAGCTTACGGGGTGGTGGTAACTATGGCTACACCTTC.

In this sample, this clone turned up a few times. The rearrangement joins TRBV6-1 to TRBJ1-5, with unresolved D. The CDR3 has 16 residues. Germline V gene sequence: CDR1 MNHNS, CDR2 SASEGT. V was cut by 2 bases and J by 2 bases, with 13 bases left in between. The CDR3 here is CASSELGSFGNQPQHF. The DNA of the CDR3 is TGTGCCAGCAGTGAACTAGGGTCTTTCGGCAATCAGCCCCAGCATTTT.